This T cell receptor (beta chain) was recorded in a study of cytomegalovirus exposure and HLA in healthy donors. Findings of the study overall: A classifier reportedly called cytomegalovirus status with high sensitivity and specificity. The study recorded 150 to 200 TCR beta chains that were cytomegalovirus-associated.

Points on this clone: Its specificity is unknown.

Unmatched junction bases numbered 6, after V lost 5 bases and J lost 3 bases. Germline CDR1 reads SGHTA; CDR2 reads FQGNSA. The CDR3 runs 14 residues. Profiling relied on immunoSEQ multiplex PCR, and the TCRdb table lists in-frame clones only, not all of them. The table includes about 73,000 clones, 90% to 95% detected once. These donors were members of the approximately 110-subject validation cohort, a group separate from the approximately 670-subject first cohort. The genes are TRBV7-2 and TRBJ1-1, with 7 bases lining up with TRBD1. Sequenced material: PBMCs. The sequence was collected from a man younger than 35 in good health and CMV-seronegative. CDR3 residues: CASSPRQGYTEAFF. The CDR3 nucleotides are TGTGCCAGCAGCCCTCGACAGGGATACACTGAAGCTTTCTTT. Looking up the rest from reference TRBV7-2 and TRBJ1-1 gives the full variable domain: GAGVSQSPSNKVTEKGKDVELRCDPISGHTALYWYRQSLGQGLEFLIYFQGNSAPDKSGLPSDRFSAERTGGSVSTLTIQRTQQEDSAVYLCASSPRQGYTEAFFGQGTRLTVV.